What follows describes a single TCR beta chain. No antigen is known for it. The sample comes from a study of blood T cells in healthy people across ages. Notes on the study in general: Long-lived and aged donors differed, with more naive CD4+ cells and higher diversity in the long-lived. Naive T cell percentage showed a strong correlation with TCR beta diversity.

Germline values: CDR1 DFQATT, CDR2 SNEGSKA (reference sequence). The CDR3 length is 14 residues. The V end was cut by 5 bases, the J end by 2 bases, with 15 bases between. Sample-barcoded 5' priming and a J-beta primer mix drove a second PCR of about 6 to 12 cycles. MiXCR was run by TCRdb on the 5' RACE reads, yielding one entry per CDR3 protein. The profile covers 550,000 to 700,000 distinct CDR3 sequences, with 25% to 30% appearing a single time and 18% taken by the ten largest. PBMCs were isolated at a quantity of at least 6 million per sample. Per individual sample, total RNA of at least 5 micrograms was extracted.

The sequenced sample was blood. This sequence originates from a woman in her 70s in good health. V is TRBV20-1 and J is TRBJ2-5; a possible D gene is TRBD1 (6 bases). The CDR3 sequence: CSALGQNPQETQYF. The DNA for the CDR3 is TGCAGTGCTTTAGGACAGAACCCTCAAGAGACCCAGTACTTC.